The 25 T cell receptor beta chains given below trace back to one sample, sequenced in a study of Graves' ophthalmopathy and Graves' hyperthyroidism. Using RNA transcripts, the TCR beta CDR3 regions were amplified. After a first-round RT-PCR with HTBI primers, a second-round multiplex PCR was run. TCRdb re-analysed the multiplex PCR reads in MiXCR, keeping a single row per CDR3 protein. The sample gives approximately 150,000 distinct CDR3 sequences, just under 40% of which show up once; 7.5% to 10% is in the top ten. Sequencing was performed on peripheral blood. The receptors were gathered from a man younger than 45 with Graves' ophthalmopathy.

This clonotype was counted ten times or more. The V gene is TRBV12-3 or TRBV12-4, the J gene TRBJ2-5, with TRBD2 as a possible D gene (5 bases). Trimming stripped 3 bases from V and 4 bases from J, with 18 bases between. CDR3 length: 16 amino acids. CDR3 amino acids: CASSFEVERLAETQYF. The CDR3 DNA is TGTGCCAGCAGTTTTGAGGTGGAACGGCTAGCAGAGACCCAGTACTTC.

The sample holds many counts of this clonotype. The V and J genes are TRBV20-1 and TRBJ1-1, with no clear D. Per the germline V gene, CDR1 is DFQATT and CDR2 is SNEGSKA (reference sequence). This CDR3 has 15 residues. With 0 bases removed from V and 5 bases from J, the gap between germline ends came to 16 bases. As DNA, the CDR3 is TGCAGTGCTAGAGATTCCCAAAATGTTAGGACTGAAGCTTTCTTT. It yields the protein CSARDSQNVRTEAFF.

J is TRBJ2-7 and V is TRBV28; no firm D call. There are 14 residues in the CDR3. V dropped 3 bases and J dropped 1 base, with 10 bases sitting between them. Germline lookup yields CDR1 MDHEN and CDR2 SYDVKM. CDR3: CASSFAVRSYEQYF. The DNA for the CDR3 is TGTGCCAGCAGTTTTGCAGTTAGGTCCTACGAGCAGTACTTC. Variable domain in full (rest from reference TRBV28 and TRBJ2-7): DVKVTQSSRYLVKRTGEKVFLECVQDMDHENMFWYRQDPGLGLRLIYFSYDVKMKEKGDIPEGYSVSREKKERFSLILESASTNQTSMYLCASSFAVRSYEQYFGPGTRLTVT.

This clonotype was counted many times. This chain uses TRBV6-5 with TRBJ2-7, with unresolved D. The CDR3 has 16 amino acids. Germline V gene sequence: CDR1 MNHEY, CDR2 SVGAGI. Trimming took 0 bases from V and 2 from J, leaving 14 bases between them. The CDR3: CASSYSTVTPTYEQYF. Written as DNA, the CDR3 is TGTGCCAGCAGTTACTCGACTGTAACACCTACCTACGAGCAGTACTTC.

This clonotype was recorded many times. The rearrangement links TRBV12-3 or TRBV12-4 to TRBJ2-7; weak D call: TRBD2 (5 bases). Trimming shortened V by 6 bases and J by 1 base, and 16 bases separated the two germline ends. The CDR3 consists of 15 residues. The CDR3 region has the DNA TGTGCCAGCAGCTCCCCTAGCTCAGTTTCCTACGAGCAGTACTTC. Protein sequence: CASSSPSSVSYEQYF.

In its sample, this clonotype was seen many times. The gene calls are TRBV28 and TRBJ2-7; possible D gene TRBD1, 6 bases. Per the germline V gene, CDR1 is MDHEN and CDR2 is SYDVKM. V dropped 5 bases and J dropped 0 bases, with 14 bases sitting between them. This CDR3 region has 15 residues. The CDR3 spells CASSPLLGGSYEQYF. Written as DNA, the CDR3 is TGTGCCAGCAGTCCTCTGTTAGGGGGCTCCTACGAGCAGTACTTC.

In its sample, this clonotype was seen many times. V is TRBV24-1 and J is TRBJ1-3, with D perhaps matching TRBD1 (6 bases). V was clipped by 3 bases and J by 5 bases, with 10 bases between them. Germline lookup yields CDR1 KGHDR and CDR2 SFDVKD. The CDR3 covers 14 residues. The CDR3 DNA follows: TGTGCCACCAGTGATGGGGGGGCACGAAACACCATATATTTT. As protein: CATSDGGARNTIYF.

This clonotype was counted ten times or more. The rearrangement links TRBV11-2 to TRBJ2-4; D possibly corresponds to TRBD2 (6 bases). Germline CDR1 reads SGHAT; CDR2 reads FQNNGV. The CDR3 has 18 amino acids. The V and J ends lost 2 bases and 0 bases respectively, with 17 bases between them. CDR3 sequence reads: CASSLRGLAELAKNIQYF. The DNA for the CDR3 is TGTGCCAGCAGCTTACGGGGTTTAGCGGAGCTAGCCAAAAACATTCAGTACTTC.

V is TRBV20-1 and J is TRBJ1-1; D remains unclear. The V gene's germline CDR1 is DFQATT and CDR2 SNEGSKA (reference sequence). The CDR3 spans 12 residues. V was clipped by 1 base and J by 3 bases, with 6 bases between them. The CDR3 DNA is TGCAGTGCTAGAGGGCGGGACACTGAAGCTTTCTTT. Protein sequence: CSARGRDTEAFF.

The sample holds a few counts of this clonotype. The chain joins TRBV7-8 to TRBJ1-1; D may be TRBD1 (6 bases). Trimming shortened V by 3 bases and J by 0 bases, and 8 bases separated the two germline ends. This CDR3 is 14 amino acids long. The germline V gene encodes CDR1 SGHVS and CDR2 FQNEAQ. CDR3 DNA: TGTGCCAGCAGCTTCGACAGGTTGAACACTGAAGCTTTCTTT. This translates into CASSFDRLNTEAFF.

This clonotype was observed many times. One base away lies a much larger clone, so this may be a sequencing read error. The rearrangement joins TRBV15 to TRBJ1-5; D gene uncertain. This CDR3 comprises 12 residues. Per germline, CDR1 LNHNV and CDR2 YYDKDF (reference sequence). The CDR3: CATSRDNRPQHF. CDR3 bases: TGTGCCACCAGCAGAGATAATCGGCCCCAGCATTTT.

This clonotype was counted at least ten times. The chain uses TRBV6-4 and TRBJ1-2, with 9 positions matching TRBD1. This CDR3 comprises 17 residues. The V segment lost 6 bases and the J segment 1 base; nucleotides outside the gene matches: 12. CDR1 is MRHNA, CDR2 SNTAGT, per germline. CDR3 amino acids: CASSGWDRDRGNYGYTF. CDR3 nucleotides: TGTGCCAGCAGCGGGTGGGACAGGGATAGGGGTAACTATGGCTACACCTTC.

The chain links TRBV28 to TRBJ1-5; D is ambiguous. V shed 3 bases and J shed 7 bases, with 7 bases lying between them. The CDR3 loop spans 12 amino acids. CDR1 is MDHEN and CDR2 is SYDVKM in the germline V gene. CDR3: CASSFVDQPQHF. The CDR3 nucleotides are TGTGCCAGCAGTTTTGTAGACCAGCCCCAGCATTTT.

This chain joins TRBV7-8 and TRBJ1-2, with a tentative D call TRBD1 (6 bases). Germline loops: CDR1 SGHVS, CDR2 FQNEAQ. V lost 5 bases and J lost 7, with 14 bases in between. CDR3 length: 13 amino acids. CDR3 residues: CASSGYRDGGYTF. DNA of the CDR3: TGTGCCAGCAGCGGATACAGGGATGGTGGCTACACCTTC.

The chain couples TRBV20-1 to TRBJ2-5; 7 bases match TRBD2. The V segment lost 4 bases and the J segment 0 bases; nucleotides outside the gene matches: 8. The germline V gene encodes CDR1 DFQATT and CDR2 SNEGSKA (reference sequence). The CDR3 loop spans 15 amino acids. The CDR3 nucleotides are TGCAGTGCTACCCAGCCCAGCGGGGACCAAGAGACCCAGTACTTC. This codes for CSATQPSGDQETQYF.

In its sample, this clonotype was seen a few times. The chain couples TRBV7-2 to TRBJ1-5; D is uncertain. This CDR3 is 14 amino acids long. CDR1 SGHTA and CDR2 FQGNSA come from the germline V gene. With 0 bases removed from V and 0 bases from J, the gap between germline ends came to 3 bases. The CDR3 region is CASSLASSNQPQHF. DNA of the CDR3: TGTGCCAGCAGCTTAGCTTCTAGCAATCAGCCCCAGCATTTT.

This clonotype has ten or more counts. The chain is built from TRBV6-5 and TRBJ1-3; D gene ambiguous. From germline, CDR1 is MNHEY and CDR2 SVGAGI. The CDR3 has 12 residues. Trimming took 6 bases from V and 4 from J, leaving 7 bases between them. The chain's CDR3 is CASSGLGNTIYF. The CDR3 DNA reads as TGTGCCAGCAGCGGACTCGGAAACACCATATATTTT.

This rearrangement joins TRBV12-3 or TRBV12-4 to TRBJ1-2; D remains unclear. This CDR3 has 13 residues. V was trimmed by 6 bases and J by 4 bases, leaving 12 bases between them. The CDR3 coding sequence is TGTGCCAGCAGATTGGCGGCCCTCTATGGCTACACCTTC. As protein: CASRLAALYGYTF.

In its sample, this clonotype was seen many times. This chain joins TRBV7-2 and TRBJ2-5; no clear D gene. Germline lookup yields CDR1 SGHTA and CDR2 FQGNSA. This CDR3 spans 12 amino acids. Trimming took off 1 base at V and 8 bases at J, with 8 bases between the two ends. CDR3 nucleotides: TGTGCCAGCAGCTTAGTCTTTCCAACCCAGTACTTC. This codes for CASSLVFPTQYF.

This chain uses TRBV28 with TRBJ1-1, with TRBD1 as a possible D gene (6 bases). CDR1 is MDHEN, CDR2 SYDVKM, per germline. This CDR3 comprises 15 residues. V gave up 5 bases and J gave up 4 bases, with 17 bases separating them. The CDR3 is CASSQWAQGGTEAFF. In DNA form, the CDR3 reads TGTGCCAGCAGTCAATGGGCACAGGGCGGCACTGAAGCTTTCTTT.

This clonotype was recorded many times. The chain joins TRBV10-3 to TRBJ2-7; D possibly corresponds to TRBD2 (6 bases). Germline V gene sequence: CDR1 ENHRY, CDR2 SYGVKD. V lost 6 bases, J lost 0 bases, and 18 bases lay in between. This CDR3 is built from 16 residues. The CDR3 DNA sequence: TGTGCCATCAGAGGGACTCGAGACACTACCTCCTACGAGCAGTACTTC. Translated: CAIRGTRDTTSYEQYF.

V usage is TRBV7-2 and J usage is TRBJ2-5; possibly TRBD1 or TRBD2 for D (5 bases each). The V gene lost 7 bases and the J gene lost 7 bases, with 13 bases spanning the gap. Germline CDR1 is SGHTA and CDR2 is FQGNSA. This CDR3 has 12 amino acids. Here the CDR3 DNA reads TGTGCCAGCACCCCAGGTGGGGGGACCCAGTACTTC. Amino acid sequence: CASTPGGGTQYF.

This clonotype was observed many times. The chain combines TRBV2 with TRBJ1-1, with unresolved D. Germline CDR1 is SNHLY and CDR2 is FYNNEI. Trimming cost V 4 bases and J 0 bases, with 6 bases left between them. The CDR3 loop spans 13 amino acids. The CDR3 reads CASSGAMNTEAFF. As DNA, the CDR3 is TGTGCCAGCAGTGGGGCAATGAACACTGAAGCTTTCTTT.

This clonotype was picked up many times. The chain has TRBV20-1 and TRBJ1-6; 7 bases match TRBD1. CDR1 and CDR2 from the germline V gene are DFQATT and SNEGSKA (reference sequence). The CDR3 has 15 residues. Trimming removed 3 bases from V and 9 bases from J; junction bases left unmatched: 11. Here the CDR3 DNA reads TGCAGTGCTAGCCAGGAGGGACAGAGGAGTTCACCCCTCCACTTT. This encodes CSASQEGQRSSPLHF.

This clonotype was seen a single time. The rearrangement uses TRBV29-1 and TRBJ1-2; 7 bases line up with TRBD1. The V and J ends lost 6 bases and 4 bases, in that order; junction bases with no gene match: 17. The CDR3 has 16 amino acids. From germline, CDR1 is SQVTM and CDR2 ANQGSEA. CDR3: CSVDVGQALQPYGYTF. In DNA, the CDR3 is TGCAGCGTGGACGTCGGACAGGCCCTTCAACCCTATGGCTACACCTTC.